This TCR beta chain came from a study of memory CD4+ T cells and cytomegalovirus serostatus (dated by TCRdb to between 2018 and 2021). Looking at the study overall: The cohort included roughly 35 healthy adults from Belgium, of whom 9 were CMV seropositive and 24 were CMV seronegative. CD4+ memory TCRbeta repertoires of a Belgian cohort with known cytomegalovirus serostatus were sequenced in order to replicate a published TCR-based CMV serostatus classifier.

Single viable CD3+CD4+CD8-CD45RO+ cells were sorted as memory CD4+ T cells on a FACSAria II. CMV serostatus was assessed using a Roche Elecsys assay, by which serum IgG against CMV pp150, pp28, p38 and p52 was detected. After thawing, total CD4+ T cells were enriched by positive selection with CD4 magnetic microbeads. The samples came from a different study that was designed specifically to examine the CD4+ T cell memory repertoire. Peripheral blood mononuclear cells were isolated and cryopreserved following standard operating procedures; serum was stored at -80 °C. Staining used CD3-PerCP (BW264/56), CD4-APC (RPA-T4), CD45RO-PE (UCHT1) and CD8-Pacific Orange (3B5) antibodies, with Sytox blue excluding non-viable cells. Results and caveats for the whole study, not just this receptor: The results were read as suggesting that the CMV-associated TCR signature is, for the most part, present in the CD4+ memory repertoire. Among the roughly 160 previously reported CMV-associated TCRbeta sequences, over 65 showed up in the CD4+ memory repertoires, with each one found in between one and five individuals. The original-framework classifier achieved a median bootstrapped AUC of 0.95 with a 95% CI of 0.76-1.00 on the Belgian cohort. CMV serostatus prediction reached a median bootstrapped AUC of approximately 0.96 with the original framework and approximately 0.92 with a US-trained random forest. Unlike the original study, which covered naive and memory CD4+ and CD8+ populations, the Belgian study sequenced only CD4+CD45RO+ memory cells.

From the cysteine through the phenylalanine, the CDR3 covers 13 amino acids. Only CDR3 DNA remains: 39 bases, in frame from the first base. Based on the germline V gene (reference sequence), the CDR1 and CDR2 sequences are SGHNT and YYREEE. Trimming costs V 2 bases and J 2 bases, and their ends lie 7 bases apart. Genomic DNA was extracted from sorted cells with the Quick-DNA Microprep Kit. Amplification of TCRbeta DNA was done with the immunoSEQ hsTCRbeta kit, following the protocol from the manufacturer. TCRbeta libraries were sequenced on an Illumina MiSeq instrument. Regarding the original processing steps: After out-of-frame sequences were removed, 2 million to 2.5 million distinct TCRbeta sequences remained, averaging around 67,000 per individual. Each individual was scored according to the count of 164 previously reported CMV-associated TCRbeta sequences and the total productive distinct TCRbeta count. A beta-binomial model was reimplemented in Python, and random forests from scikit-learn, run with default parameters, were trained on data from the US cohort. Classifier performance on the Belgian cohort was summarized as median AUC with percentile confidence intervals calculated over 10,000 bootstrap iterations. In its TCRdb copy, this immuneACCESS table keeps in-frame sequences only and misses some clones. Where compared with another copy, unresolved V genes explain less than half of these, and the others have no known cause. Clonal size and the V and J genes are those of that table, whereas D and trimming came from the DNA. This sample gives roughly 86,000 clones in total; 75% to 90% of them show up just once. The top ten clonotypes cover 3.5% to 4% of the sample.

To note about this clone: Its target antigen remains unknown. Base qualities are not provided; no much larger clone lies one nucleotide away.

Sequenced sample: memory CD4+ T cells from blood. The V and J segments used are TRBV5-4 and TRBJ2-5; TRBD2 is a possible D gene, resting on 5 matching bases. The sequence came from an adult in good health and CMV-seropositive. The CDR3 reads CASSFDYQETQYF. The DNA sequence reads TGTGCCAGCAGCTTCGACTATCAAGAGACCCAGTACTTC.